The clone carrying this TCR beta chain was recorded once. This record belongs to a study of blood T cell repertoires in COVID-19. The germline CDR1 and CDR2 sequences are SEHNR and FQNEAQ (reference sequence). The CDR3 is 15 amino acids. V dropped 5 bases and J dropped 3; count of bases not matched to a gene: 7. Original analysis: Estimated nucleated cell counts came from reference gene primer amplification. The repertoire was sequenced with immunoSEQ multiplex PCR; TCRdb's copy has only in-frame clones and lacks some. The V and J calls and clone size were taken over from that table, and D and trimming were inferred from the DNA. The sample carries roughly 79,000 clones, around 88% recorded once.

The sequence was collected from a woman older than 75 with active or convalescent COVID-19. This rearrangement joins TRBV7-9 to TRBJ2-7; 10 bases line up with TRBD2. The specimen was peripheral blood. CDR3 protein: CASSQSASGGYEQYF. CDR3 nucleotide sequence: TGTGCCAGCAGCCAATCGGCTAGCGGGGGCTACGAGCAGTACTTC.